These 4 T cell receptor beta chains were all obtained from the same sample, sequenced in a study of cytomegalovirus exposure and HLA in healthy donors. Amplification used 60 Vbeta primers and 13 Jbeta primers. Profiling relied on immunoSEQ multiplex PCR, and the TCRdb table lists in-frame clones only, not all of them. The table shows 170,000 or so clones, with more than 80% occurring only once. Sequencing used PBMCs. The source is a boy between 10 and 17 years old in good health and CMV-seronegative.

The V call is TRBV5-5, the J call TRBJ1-2, with TRBD1 as a possible D gene (5 bases). Trimming cost V 4 bases and J 9 bases, with 16 bases left between them. Germline assignment: CDR1 SGHKS and CDR2 YYEKEE (reference sequence). This CDR3 spans 13 amino acids. CDR3 in amino acids: CASSADSLWSYTF. The CDR3 nucleotides are TGTGCCAGCAGCGCCGACAGTTTATGGAGCTACACCTTC.

V and J are TRBV21-1 and TRBJ1-2; TRBD1, the D gene given by the table, was not confirmed from the DNA. TRBV21-1 is a recognized pseudogene. The CDR3 has 15 amino acids. The CDR3 spells CASSKDRAFYYGYTF. The CDR3 bases are TGTGCCAGCAGCAAAGACAGAGCCTTCTACTATGGCTACACCTTC.

The chain recombines TRBV6-6 with TRBJ1-2; no reliable D call. V was shortened by 4 bases and J by 6 bases, with 18 bases between the two germline ends. The CDR3 contains 15 residues. Germline V CDR1 and CDR2: MNHNY, SVGAGI (reference sequence). The CDR3 is CASSFTVTMRDGYTF. Here the CDR3 DNA reads TGTGCCAGCAGTTTCACCGTCACAATGAGGGATGGCTACACCTTC.

This clone was counted once. The rearrangement uses TRBV6-5 and TRBJ1-1; tentative D call: TRBD1 (5 bases). The CDR3 covers 15 residues. The V and J ends lost 0 bases and 4 bases respectively, with 12 bases between them. Germline V gives CDR1 MNHEY, CDR2 SVGAGI. The CDR3 is CASSYSSPGLTEAFF. In nucleotides, the CDR3 is TGTGCCAGCAGTTACTCGAGCCCAGGGCTCACTGAAGCTTTCTTT.